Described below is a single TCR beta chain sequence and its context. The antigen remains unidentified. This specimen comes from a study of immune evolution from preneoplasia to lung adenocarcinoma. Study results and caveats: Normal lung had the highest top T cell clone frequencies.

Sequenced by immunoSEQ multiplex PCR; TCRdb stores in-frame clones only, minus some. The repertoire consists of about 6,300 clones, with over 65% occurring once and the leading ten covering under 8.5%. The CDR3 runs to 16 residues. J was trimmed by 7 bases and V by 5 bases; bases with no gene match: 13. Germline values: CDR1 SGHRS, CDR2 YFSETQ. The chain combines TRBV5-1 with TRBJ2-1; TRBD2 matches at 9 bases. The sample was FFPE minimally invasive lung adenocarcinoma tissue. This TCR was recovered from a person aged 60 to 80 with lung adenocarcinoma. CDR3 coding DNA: TGCGCCAGCAGTACAATATTACTAGCGGGTGTGAATGAGCAGTTCTTC. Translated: CASSTILLAGVNEQFF.